This entry is about one T cell receptor (beta chain). The data were obtained in a study of blood T cell repertoires in COVID-19. Study-wide background: Acute-phase and convalescent COVID-19 samples originated in the United States, Italy and Spain. From T cells, B-cell-depleted T cells, or PBMCs came the material, which was cDNA or gDNA.

V shed 0 bases and J shed 1 base, with 13 bases lying between them. In germline, CDR1 is SGHRS, CDR2 YFSETQ. The CDR3 consists of 16 residues. Sequencing used immunoSEQ multiplex PCR; TCRdb keeps in-frame clones, though not all of them. The table includes 350,000 to 550,000 clones, roughly 90% detected once. Specimen: peripheral blood. V is TRBV5-1 and J is TRBJ1-1, with TRBD1 as a possible D gene (5 bases). This clonotype was sampled from a woman aged 25 to 39 with acute or convalescent COVID-19. The CDR3 region is CASSLVILGPNTEAFF. CDR3 bases: TGCGCCAGCAGCTTGGTAATACTGGGGCCGAACACTGAAGCTTTCTTT.